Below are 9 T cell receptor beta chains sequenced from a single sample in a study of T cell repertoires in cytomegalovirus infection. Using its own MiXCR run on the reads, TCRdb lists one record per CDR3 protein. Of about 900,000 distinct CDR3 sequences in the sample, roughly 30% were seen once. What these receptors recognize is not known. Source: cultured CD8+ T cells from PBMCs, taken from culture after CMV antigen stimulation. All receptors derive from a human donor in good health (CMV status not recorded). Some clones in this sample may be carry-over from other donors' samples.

In DNA, the CDR3 is TGTGCCAGCAGTCTAGGGACTAGCGGAAGTAGAGAGACCCAGTACTTC. It is translated as CASSLGTSGSRETQYF. The V and J genes are TRBV6-5 and TRBJ2-5, with 11 bases that match TRBD2. This CDR3 has 16 residues. CDR1 and CDR2 from the germline V gene are MNHEY and SVGAGI. Germline trimming cut 5 bases from V and 4 bases from J; bases unmatched to any gene: 9.

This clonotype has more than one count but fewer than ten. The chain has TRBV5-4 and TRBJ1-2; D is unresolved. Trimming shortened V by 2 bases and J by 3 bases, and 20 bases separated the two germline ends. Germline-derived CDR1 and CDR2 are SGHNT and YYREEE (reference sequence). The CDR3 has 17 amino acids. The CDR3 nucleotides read TGTGCCAGCAGCTTACGCGGAGCAGACTCGATCCACTATGGCTACACCTTC. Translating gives CASSLRGADSIHYGYTF.

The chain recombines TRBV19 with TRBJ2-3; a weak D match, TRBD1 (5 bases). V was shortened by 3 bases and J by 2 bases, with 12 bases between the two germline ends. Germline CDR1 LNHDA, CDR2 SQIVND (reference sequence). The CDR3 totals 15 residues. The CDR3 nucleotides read TGTGCCAGTAGTATTTTGCCGGACAACACAGATACGCAGTATTTT. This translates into CASSILPDNTDTQYF.

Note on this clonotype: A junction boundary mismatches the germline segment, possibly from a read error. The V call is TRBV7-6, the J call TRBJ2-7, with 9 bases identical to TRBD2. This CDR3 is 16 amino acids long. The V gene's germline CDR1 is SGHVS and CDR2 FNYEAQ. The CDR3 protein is CVSSPMRLAGTYEQYF. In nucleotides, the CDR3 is TGTGTCAGCAGCCCCATGCGGCTAGCGGGAACCTACGAGCAGTACTTC. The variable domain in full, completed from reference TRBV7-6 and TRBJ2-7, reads GAGVSQSPRYKVTKRGQDVALRCDPISGHVSLYWYRQALGQGPEFLTYFNYEAQQDKSGLPNDRFSAERPEGSISTLTIQRTEQRDSAMYRCVSSPMRLAGTYEQYFGPGTRLTVT.

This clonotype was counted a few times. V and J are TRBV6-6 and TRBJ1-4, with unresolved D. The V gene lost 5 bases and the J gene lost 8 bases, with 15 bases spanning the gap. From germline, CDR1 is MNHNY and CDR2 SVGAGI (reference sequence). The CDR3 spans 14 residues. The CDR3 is CASSGPSSREKLFF. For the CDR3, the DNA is TGTGCCAGCAGTGGACCGTCCAGTAGGGAAAAACTGTTTTTT.

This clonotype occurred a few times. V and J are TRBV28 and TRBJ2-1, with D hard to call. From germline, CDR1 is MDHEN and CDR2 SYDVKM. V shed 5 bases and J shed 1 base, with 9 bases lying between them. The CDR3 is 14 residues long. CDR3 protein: CASSEMGSYNEQFF. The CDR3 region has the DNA TGTGCCAGCAGTGAGATGGGGTCCTACAATGAGCAGTTCTTC.

Here the CDR3 DNA reads TGTGCCAGCGGATCCTCCCGCAGGGGGGGGAGCACAGATACGCAGTATTTT. It is translated as CASGSSRRGGSTDTQYF. This chain links TRBV9 with TRBJ2-3; the D call may be TRBD1 or TRBD2 (7 bases each). CDR1 is SGDLS and CDR2 is YYNGEE in the germline V gene. This CDR3 has 17 residues. Deletions cut 7 bases from V and 0 bases from J, with 21 bases between.

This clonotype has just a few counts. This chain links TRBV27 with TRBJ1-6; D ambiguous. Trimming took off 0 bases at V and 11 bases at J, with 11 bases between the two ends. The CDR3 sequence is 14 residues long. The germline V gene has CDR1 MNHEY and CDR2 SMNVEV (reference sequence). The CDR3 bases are TGTGCCAGCAGTTTATCAGGCCCCCATACACCCCTCCACTTT. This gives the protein CASSLSGPHTPLHF.

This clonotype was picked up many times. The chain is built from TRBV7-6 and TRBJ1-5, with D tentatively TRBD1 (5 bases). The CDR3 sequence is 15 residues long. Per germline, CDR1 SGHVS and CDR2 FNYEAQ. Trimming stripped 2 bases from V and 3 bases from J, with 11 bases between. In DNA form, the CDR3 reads TGTGCCAGCAGCTTAAATGGGGGACCCAATCAGCCCCAGCATTTT. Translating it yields CASSLNGGPNQPQHF. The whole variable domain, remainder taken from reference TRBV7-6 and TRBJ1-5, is GAGVSQSPRYKVTKRGQDVALRCDPISGHVSLYWYRQALGQGPEFLTYFNYEAQQDKSGLPNDRFSAERPEGSISTLTIQRTEQRDSAMYRCASSLNGGPNQPQHFGDGTRLSIL.